The clone carrying this T cell receptor beta chain was detected only a few times. These data originate in a study of blood T cell repertoires in COVID-19. Original handling: Reference gene primer amplification in the assay estimated nucleated cell counts. The data were produced by immunoSEQ multiplex PCR, yet TCRdb's version contains in-frame clones alone and is incomplete. V, J and clone size are taken as reported in that table, and D and trimming were inferred from the DNA itself. Of more than 250,000 clones listed, about 82% are singletons. V trimming: 3 bases; J trimming: 0 bases; junction bases outside the gene matches: 9. CDR3 size: 17 residues. Looked up from germline, CDR1 is SGHDT and CDR2 is YYEEEE.

The chain combines TRBV5-6 with TRBJ2-7, with TRBD2 identical over 10 bases. Sequenced input: peripheral blood. The receptor's source is a woman aged 45-60 years with acute or convalescent COVID-19. As DNA, the CDR3 is TGTGCCAGCAGCTCGATCTATAGCGGGAGGAGCTCCTACGAGCAGTACTTC. Protein product: CASSSIYSGRSSYEQYF. The entire variable domain, with the rest obtained from reference TRBV5-6 and TRBJ2-7, is as follows: DAGVTQSPTHLIKTRGQQVTLRCSPKSGHDTVSWYQQALGQGPQFIFQYYEEEERQRGNFPDRFSGHQFPNYSSELNVNALLLGDSALYLCASSSIYSGRSSYEQYFGPGTRLTVT.